Each of the 9 T cell receptor beta chains below was sequenced from the same sample in a study of identifying expanded T cells in peripheral blood. Produced via immunoSEQ multiplex PCR; TCRdb's table is partial and in-frame only. This sample has approximately 100,000 clones, with roughly 88% found just once. Sequenced input: blood. Every receptor here comes from a person aged 18-70 years in good health.

The chain links TRBV6-1 to TRBJ2-4; no definite D call. V dropped 1 base and J dropped 0 bases, with 13 bases sitting between them. The germline gives CDR1 MNHNS, CDR2 SASEGT. The CDR3 covers 17 residues. The CDR3 is CASSEEWGVIAKNIQYF. The CDR3 DNA is TGTGCCAGCAGTGAAGAATGGGGTGTCATAGCCAAAAACATTCAGTACTTC.

The J gene is TRBJ2-5, the V gene TRBV5-1; 8 bases align to TRBD2. This CDR3 has 16 amino acids. The junction had 5 bases not matched to a gene; V was cut back by 0 bases and J by 1 base. Germline CDR1 reads SGHRS; CDR2 reads YFSETQ. The CDR3 DNA reads as TGCGCCAGCAGCTTGGGACACGGACTAGCCCAAGAGACCCAGTACTTC. Translated, it gives CASSLGHGLAQETQYF. Full variable domain (missing parts from reference TRBV5-1 and TRBJ2-5): KAGVTQTPRYLIKTRGQQVTLSCSPISGHRSVSWYQQTPGQGLQFLFEYFSETQRNKGNFPGRFSGRQFSNSRSEMNVSTLELGDSALYLCASSLGHGLAQETQYFGPGTRLLVL.

This chain uses TRBV7-9 with TRBJ2-7; 7 bases match TRBD2. With V trimmed by 5 bases and J by 1 base, 5 bases remained unmatched. The CDR3 is 14 amino acids. Germline lookup yields CDR1 SEHNR and CDR2 FQNEAQ (reference sequence). The CDR3 sequence is CASSIPGLSYEQYF. In DNA, the CDR3 is TGTGCCAGCAGCATACCGGGACTATCCTACGAGCAGTACTTC.

V gene TRBV7-9 combines with J gene TRBJ1-2; the D gene is possibly TRBD1 (5 bases). The V gene's germline CDR1 is SEHNR and CDR2 FQNEAQ (reference sequence). Trimming shortened V by 3 bases and J by 7 bases, and 9 bases separated the two germline ends. This CDR3 has 12 residues. CDR3: CASSFERGGYTF. For the CDR3, the DNA is TGTGCCAGCAGCTTTGAGAGGGGTGGCTACACCTTC.

Only a few counts were recorded for this clone. This chain connects TRBV7-2 to TRBJ2-7; D not resolved. Looked up from germline, CDR1 is SGHTA and CDR2 is FQGNSA. The CDR3 length is 13 residues. V lost 2 bases and J lost 5, with 10 bases in between. CDR3 sequence: CASSLRLDNEQYF. DNA for the CDR3: TGTGCCAGCAGCTTAAGGCTAGACAACGAGCAGTACTTC.

The chain is built from TRBV18 and TRBJ1-2; D unresolved. Germline V gene lookup returns CDR1 KGHSH and CDR2 LQKENI. Between the trimmed V and J ends, which lost 0 bases and 2 bases, there was a span of 1 base. The CDR3 covers 12 residues. The DNA for the CDR3 is TGTGCCAGCTCACCACCAAACTATGGCTACACCTTC. Its translation is CASSPPNYGYTF. Full variable domain (missing parts from reference TRBV18 and TRBJ1-2): NAGVMQNPRHLVRRRGQEARLRCSPMKGHSHVYWYRQLPEEGLKFMVYLQKENIIDESGMPKERFSAEFPKEGPSILRIQQVVRGDSAAYFCASSPPNYGYTFGSGTRLTVV.

This clone was seen once. The chain has TRBV25-1 and TRBJ2-3, with TRBD2 identical over 10 bases. J lost 4 bases, V lost 5 bases, and 12 bases had no gene match. Germline CDR1 MGHDK, CDR2 SYGVNS. The CDR3 contains 17 residues. Here the CDR3 reads CASSSDVAGGGADTQYF. The CDR3 nucleotides are TGTGCCAGCAGTTCGGACGTAGCGGGAGGAGGGGCAGATACGCAGTATTTT.

The chain carries TRBV9 and TRBJ2-5, with D perhaps TRBD2 (7 bases). The CDR3 length is 15 residues. V lost 4 bases and J 4 bases, leaving 17 bases between the germline ends. CDR1 and CDR2 (germline): SGDLS, YYNGEE. The CDR3 sequence: CASSPWEGGRETQYF. CDR3 bases: TGTGCCAGCAGCCCATGGGAGGGGGGGAGAGAGACCCAGTACTTC. The entire variable domain, with the rest obtained from reference TRBV9 and TRBJ2-5, is as follows: DSGVTQTPKHLITATGQRVTLRCSPRSGDLSVYWYQQSLDQGLQFLIQYYNGEERAKGNILERFSAQQFPDLHSELNLSSLELGDSALYFCASSPWEGGRETQYFGPGTRLLVL.

V gene TRBV27 combines with J gene TRBJ2-3; TRBD1 is a possible D gene (5 bases). Germline-derived CDR1 and CDR2 are MNHEY and SMNVEV (reference sequence). With 2 bases removed from V and 2 bases from J, the gap between germline ends came to 8 bases. The CDR3 is 14 residues long. The DNA for the CDR3 is TGTGCCAGCAGTTTACAGGGCGACACAGATACGCAGTATTTT. This codes for CASSLQGDTDTQYF.